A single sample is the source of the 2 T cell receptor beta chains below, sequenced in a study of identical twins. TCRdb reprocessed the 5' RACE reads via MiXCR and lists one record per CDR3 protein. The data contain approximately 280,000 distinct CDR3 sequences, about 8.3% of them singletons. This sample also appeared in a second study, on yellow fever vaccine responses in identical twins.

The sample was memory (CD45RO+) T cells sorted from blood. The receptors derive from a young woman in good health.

The CDR3 spells CASSQTRRGGELFF. CDR3 in DNA: TGTGCCAGCAGCCAAACTCGGAGGGGCGGGGAGCTGTTTTTT. This chain joins TRBV14 and TRBJ2-2, with a possible D match to TRBD2 (6 bases). Germline CDR1 and CDR2: SGHDN and FVKESK. The CDR3 has 14 amino acids. The ends were cut back, 2 bases at V and 7 bases at J, with 11 bases in the middle.

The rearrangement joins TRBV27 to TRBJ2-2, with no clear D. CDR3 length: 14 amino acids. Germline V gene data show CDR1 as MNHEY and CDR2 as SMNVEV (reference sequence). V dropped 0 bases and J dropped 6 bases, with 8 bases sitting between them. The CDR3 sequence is CASSLSSPPGELFF. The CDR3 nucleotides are TGTGCCAGCAGTTTATCGAGTCCCCCCGGGGAGCTGTTTTTT.